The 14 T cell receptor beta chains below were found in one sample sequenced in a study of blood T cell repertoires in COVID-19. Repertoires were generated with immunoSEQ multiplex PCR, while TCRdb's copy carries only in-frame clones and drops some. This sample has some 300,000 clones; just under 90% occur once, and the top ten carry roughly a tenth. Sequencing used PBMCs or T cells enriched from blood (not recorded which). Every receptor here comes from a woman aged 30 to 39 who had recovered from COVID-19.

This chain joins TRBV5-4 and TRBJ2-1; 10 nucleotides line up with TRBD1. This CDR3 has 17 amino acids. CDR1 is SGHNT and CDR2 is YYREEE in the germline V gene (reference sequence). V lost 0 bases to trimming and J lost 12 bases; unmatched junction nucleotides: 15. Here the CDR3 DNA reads TGTGCCAGCAGCTTGGGGGCCGCGACAGGGGGCGCCCGGGGGCAGTTCTTC. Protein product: CASSLGAATGGARGQFF. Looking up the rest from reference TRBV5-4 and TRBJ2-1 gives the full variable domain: ETGVTQSPTHLIKTRGQQVTLRCSSQSGHNTVSWYQQALGQGPQFIFQYYREEENGRGNFPPRFSGLQFPNYSSELNVNALELDDSALYLCASSLGAATGGARGQFFGPGTRLTVL.

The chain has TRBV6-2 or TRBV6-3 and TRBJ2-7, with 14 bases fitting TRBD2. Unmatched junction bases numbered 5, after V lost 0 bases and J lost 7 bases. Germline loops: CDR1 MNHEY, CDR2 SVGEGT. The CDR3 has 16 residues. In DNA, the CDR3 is TGTGCCAGCAGTTACTCGGGACTAGCGGGAGTGGGAGAGCAGTACTTC. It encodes CASSYSGLAGVGEQYF.

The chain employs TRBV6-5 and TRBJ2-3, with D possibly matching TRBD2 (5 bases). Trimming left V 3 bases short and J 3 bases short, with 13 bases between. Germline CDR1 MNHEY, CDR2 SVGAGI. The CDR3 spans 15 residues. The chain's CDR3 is CASSYRRGRTDTQYF. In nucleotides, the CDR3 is TGTGCCAGCAGTTATCGTCGAGGGCGGACAGATACGCAGTATTTT.

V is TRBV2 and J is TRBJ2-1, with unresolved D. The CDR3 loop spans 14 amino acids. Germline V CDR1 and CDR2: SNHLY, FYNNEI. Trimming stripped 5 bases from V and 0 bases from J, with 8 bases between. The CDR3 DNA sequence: TGTGCCAGCAGTCATAGCCCCTCCTACAATGAGCAGTTCTTC. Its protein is CASSHSPSYNEQFF. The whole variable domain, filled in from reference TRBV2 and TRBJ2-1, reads EPEVTQTPSHQVTQMGQEVILRCVPISNHLYFYWYRQILGQKVEFLVSFYNNEISEKSEIFDDQFSVERPDGSNFTLKIRSTKLEDSAMYFCASSHSPSYNEQFFGPGTRLTVL.

In DNA, the CDR3 is TGTGCCAGCAGCCCTCGAGGGGACAGGGAGGGGGATGGCTACACCTTC. Translated: CASSPRGDREGDGYTF. This chain joins TRBV9 and TRBJ1-2, with 9 bases lining up with TRBD1. The CDR3 totals 16 residues. V shed 4 bases and J 6 bases; nucleotides not matched to a gene: 13. Germline lookup yields CDR1 SGDLS and CDR2 YYNGEE.

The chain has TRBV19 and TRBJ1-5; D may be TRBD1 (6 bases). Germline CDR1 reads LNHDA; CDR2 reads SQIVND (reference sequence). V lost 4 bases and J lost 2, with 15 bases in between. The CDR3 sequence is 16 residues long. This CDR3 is CASSTQGSTGNQPQHF. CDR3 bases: TGTGCCAGTAGTACCCAGGGGTCTACTGGCAATCAGCCCCAGCATTTT.

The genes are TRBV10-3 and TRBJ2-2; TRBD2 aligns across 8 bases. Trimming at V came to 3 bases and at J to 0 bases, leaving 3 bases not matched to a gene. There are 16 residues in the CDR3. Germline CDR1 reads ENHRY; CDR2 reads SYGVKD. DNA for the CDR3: TGTGCCATCAGTGAAATGGGACTAGCGAACACCGGGGAGCTGTTTTTT. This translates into CAISEMGLANTGELFF.

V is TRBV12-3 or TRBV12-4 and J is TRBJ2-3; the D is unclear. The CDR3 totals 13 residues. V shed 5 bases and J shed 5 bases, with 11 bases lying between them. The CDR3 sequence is CASSSRGEDTQYF. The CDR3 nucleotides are TGTGCCAGCAGTAGTAGAGGTGAAGATACGCAGTATTTT.

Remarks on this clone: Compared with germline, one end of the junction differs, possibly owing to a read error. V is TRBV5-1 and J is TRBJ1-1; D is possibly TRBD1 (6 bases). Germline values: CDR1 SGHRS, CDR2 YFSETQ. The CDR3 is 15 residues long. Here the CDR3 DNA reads TGCGCCAGCACCTTGACACAGGGACACTACACTGAAGCTTTCTTT. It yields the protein CASTLTQGHYTEAFF. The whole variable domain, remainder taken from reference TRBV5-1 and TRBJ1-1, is KAGVTQTPRYLIKTRGQQVTLSCSPISGHRSVSWYQQTPGQGLQFLFEYFSETQRNKGNFPGRFSGRQFSNSRSEMNVSTLELGDSALYLCASTLTQGHYTEAFFGQGTRLTVV.

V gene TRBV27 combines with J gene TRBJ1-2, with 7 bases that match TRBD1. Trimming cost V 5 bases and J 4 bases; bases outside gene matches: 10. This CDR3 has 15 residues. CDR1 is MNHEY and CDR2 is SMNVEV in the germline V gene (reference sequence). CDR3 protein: CASSLKGARGYGYTF. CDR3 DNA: TGTGCCAGCAGTCTTAAGGGGGCGCGAGGCTATGGCTACACCTTC.

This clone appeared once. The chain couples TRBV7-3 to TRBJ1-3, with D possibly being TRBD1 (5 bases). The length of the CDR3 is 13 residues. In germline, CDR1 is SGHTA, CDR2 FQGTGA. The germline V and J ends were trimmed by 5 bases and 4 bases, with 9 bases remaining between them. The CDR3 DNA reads TGTGCCAGCAGCCGGGGGGTCGGAAACACCATATATTTT. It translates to CASSRGVGNTIYF.

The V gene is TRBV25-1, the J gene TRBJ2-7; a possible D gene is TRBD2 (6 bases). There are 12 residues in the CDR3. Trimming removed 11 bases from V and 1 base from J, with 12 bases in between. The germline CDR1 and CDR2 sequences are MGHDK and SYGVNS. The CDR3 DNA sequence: TGTGCCTCTCGCAGCGGGTCCTACGAGCAGTACTTC. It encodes CASRSGSYEQYF.

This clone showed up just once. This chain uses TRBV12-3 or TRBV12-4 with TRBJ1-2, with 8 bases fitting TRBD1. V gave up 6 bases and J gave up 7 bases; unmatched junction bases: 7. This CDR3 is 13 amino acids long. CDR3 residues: CASSQTGGRGYTF. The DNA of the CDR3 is TGTGCCAGCAGCCAAACAGGGGGTCGTGGCTACACCTTC.

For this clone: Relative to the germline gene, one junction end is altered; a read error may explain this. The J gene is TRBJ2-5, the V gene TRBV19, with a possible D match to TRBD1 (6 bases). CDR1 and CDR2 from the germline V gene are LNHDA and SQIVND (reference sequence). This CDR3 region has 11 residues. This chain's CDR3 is CASRRGDTIHF. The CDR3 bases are TGTGCCAGCCGCCGTGGGGACACTATACACTTC.